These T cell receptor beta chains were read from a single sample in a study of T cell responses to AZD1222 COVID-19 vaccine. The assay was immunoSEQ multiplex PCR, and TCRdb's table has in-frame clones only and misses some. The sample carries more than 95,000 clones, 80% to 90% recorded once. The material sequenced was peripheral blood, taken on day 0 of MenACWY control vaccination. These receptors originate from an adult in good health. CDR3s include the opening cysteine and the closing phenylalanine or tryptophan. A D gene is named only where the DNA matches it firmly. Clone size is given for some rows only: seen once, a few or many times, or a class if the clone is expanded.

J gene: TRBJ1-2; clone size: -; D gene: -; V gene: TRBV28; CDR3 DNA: TGTGCCAGCAGTTTATCAAAACCGGACTATGGCTACACCTTC; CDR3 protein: CASSLSKPDYGYTF
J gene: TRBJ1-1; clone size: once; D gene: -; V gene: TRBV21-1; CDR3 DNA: TGTGCCAGCAGCAAACTAGGGACAGGGCTTATGAACACTGAAGCTTTCTTT; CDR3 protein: CASSKLGTGLMNTEAFF
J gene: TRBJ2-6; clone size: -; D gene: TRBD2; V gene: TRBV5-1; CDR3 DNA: TGCGCCAGCAGCTCAACTAGCGGGGGTGCTGGGGCCAACGTCCTGACTTTC; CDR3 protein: CASSSTSGGAGANVLTF
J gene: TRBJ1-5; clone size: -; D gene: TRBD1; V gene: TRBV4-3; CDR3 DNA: TGCGCCAGCAGCCGAGGGACAGTTAATCAGCCCCAGCATTTT; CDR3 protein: CASSRGTVNQPQHF
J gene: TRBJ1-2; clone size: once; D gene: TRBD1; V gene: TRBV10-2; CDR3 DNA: TGCGCCAGCAGTGAGGCAGGGGGCGACTATGGCTACACCTTC; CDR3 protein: CASSEAGGDYGYTF
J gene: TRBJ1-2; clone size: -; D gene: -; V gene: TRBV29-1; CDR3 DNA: TGCAGCGTTGAACGGCTGGAATATGGCTACACCTTC; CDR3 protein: CSVERLEYGYTF
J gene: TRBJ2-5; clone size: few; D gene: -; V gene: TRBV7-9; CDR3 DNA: TGTGCCAGCAGCTTATCCGGGGACTACCAAGAGACCCAGTACTTC; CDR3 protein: CASSLSGDYQETQYF
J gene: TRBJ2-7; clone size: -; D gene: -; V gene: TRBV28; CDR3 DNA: TGTGCCAGCAGTTTATCCCTCTACGAGCAGTACTTC; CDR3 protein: CASSLSLYEQYF
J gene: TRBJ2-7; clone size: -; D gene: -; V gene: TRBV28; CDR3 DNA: TGTGCCAGCAGCCTCGGAGGGGGAACCTACGAGCAGTACTTC; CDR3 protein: CASSLGGGTYEQYF
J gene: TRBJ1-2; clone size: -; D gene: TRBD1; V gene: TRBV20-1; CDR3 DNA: TGCAGTGCTCATGACAGGGCGCTCTACACCTTC; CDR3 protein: CSAHDRALYTF
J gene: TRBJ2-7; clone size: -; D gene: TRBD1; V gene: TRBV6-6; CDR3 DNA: TGTGCCAGCAGTTCCCCCCGGGACAGCTCCTACGAGCAGTACTTC; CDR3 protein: CASSSPRDSSYEQYF
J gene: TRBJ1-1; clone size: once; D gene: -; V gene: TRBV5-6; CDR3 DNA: TGTGCCAGCAGCTCTGAGATGGGAGCTTTCTTT; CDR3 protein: CASSSEMGAFF
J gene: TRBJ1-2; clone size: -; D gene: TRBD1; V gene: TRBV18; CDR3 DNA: TGTGCCAGCTCACAGGGGGCCCATGGCTACACCTTC; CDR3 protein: CASSQGAHGYTF
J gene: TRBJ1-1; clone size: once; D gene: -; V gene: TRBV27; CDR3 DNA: TGTGCCAGCAGTTCCGGGGTGGGTGATCGTGAAGCTTTCTTT; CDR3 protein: CASSSGVGDREAFF
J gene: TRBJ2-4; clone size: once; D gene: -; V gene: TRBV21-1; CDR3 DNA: TGTGCCAGCAGCTCAGGTCGGAGGGACATTCAGTACTTC; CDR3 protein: CASSSGRRDIQYF
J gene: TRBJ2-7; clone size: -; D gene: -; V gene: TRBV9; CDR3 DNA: TGTGCCAGCAGTGACAGGGAGGACGAGCAGTACTTC; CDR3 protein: CASSDREDEQYF
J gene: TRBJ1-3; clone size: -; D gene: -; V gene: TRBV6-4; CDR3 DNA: TGTGCCAGTTTAAGAAACACCATATATTTT; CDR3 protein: CASLRNTIYF
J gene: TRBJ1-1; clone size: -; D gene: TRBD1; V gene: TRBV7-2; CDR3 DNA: TGTGCCAGCAGCACAACAGGGGGGTTTGAAGCTTTCTTT; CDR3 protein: CASSTTGGFEAFF
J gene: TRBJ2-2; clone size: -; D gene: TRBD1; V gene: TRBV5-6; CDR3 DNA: TGTGCCAGCAGCTGGACAGGGAGGAACACCGGGGAGCTGTTTTTT; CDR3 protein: CASSWTGRNTGELFF
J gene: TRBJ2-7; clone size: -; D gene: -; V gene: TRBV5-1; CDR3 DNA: TGCGCCAGCAGCCCAGACACCACAGGGAACGAGCAGTACTTC; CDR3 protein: CASSPDTTGNEQYF
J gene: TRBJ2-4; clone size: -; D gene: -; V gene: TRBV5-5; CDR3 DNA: TGTGCCAGCAGTCCGGGGCTAGCCAAAAACATTCAGTACTTC; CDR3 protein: CASSPGLAKNIQYF
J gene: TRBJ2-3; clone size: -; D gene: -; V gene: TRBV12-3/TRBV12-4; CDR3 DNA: TGTGCCAGCGGTAGCGGTCTTGATACGCAGTATTTT; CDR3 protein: CASGSGLDTQYF
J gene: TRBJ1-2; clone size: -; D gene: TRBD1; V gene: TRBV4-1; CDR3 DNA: TGCGCCAGTCGACAGGGGCCAGACTATGGCTACACCTTC; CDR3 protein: CASRQGPDYGYTF
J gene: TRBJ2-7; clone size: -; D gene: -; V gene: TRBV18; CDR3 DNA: TGTGCCAGCTCACTTAGAGGGTTGGCATCCCCAGCCTACGAGCAGTACTTC; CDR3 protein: CASSLRGLASPAYEQYF
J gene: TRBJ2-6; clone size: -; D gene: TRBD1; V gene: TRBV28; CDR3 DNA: TGTGCCAGCCGATATATACAGGGGAAGTCTTCTGGGGCCAACGTCCTGACTTTC; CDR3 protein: CASRYIQGKSSGANVLTF
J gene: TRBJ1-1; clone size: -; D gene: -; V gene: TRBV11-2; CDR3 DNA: TGTGCCAGCAGCCGAAATTTGAACACTGAAGCTTTCTTT; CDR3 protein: CASSRNLNTEAFF
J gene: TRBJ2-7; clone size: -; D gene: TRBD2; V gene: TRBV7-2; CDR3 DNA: TGTGCCAGCAGCTCCTGGACTAGCGGGGGGTACGAGCAGTACTTC; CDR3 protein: CASSSWTSGGYEQYF
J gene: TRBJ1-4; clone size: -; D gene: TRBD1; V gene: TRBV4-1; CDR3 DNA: TGCGCCAGCAGCCAAGTAGGGGGCGGGAACGCCGGAGAAAAACTGTTTTTT; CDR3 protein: CASSQVGGGNAGEKLFF
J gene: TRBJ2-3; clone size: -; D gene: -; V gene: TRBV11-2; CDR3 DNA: TGTGCCAGCAGGAGGCAGGGCACAGATACGCAGTATTTT; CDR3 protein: CASRRQGTDTQYF
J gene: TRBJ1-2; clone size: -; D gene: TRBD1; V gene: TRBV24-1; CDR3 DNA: TGTGCCACCAGTGATAGAGGGGGCGTGTTGGGCTACACCTTC; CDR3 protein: CATSDRGGVLGYTF
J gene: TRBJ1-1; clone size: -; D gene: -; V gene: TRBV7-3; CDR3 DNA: TGTGCCAGCAGCTTAGAAAGGGACACTGAAGCTTTCTTT; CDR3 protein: CASSLERDTEAFF
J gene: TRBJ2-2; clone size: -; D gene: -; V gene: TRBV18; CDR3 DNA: TGTGCCAGCTCACCACCGGGAGGGGGCTACACCGGGGAGCTGTTTTTT; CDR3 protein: CASSPPGGGYTGELFF
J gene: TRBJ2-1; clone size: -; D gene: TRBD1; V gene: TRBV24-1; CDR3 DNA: TGTGCCACCAGTGATCCAGGGGGCGCGAGTGTTGAGCAGTTCTTC; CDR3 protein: CATSDPGGASVEQFF
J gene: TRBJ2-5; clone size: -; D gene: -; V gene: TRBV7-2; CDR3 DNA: TGTGCCAGCAGCTTAGCGGGGGCTACGGGGCGCCAAGAGACCCAGTACTTC; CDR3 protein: CASSLAGATGRQETQYF
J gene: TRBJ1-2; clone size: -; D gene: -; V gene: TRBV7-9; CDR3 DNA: TGTGCCAGCAGCTTAGGGACCTTCTATGGCTACACCTTC; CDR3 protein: CASSLGTFYGYTF
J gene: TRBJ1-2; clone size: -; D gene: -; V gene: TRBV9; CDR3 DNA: TGTGCCAGCAGCGTACTCGGGGGCGCTAACTATGGCTACACCTTC; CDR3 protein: CASSVLGGANYGYTF
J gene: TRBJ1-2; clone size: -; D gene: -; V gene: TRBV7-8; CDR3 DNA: TGTGCCAGCACCCTCTCGGGGGCATATGGCTACACCTTC; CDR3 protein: CASTLSGAYGYTF
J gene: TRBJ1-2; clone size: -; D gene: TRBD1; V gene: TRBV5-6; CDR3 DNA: TGTGCCAGCAGCCTAGAAACGGGACAGGGAAGTTTCGGCTACACCTTC; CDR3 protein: CASSLETGQGSFGYTF
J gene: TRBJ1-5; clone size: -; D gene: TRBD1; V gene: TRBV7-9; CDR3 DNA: TGTGCCAGCAGCTTGGGACAGGGGGCGGCGGGCAATCAGCCCCAGCATTTT; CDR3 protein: CASSLGQGAAGNQPQHF
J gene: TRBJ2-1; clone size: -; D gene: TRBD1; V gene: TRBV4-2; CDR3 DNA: TGTGCCAGCAGCCCGGGACAGGGTTATGAGCAGTTCTTC; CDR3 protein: CASSPGQGYEQFF
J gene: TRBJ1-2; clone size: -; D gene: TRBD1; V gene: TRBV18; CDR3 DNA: TGTGCCAGCTCACCAGGACAGGGGGCCTATGGCTACACCTTC; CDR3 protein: CASSPGQGAYGYTF
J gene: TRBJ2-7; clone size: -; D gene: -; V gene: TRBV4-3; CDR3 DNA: TGCGCCAGCAGCCAAGTGCGCCAGACCGAGCAGTACTTC; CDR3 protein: CASSQVRQTEQYF
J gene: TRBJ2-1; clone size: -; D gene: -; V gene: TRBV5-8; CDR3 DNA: TGTGCCAGCAGCTTGGCCAAGTCCGTGGACAGTCACAATGAGCAGTTCTTC; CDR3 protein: CASSLAKSVDSHNEQFF
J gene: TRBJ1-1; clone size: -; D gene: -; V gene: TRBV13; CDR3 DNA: TGTGCCAGCAGCAGGAGACAGAACACTGAAGCTTTCTTT; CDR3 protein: CASSRRQNTEAFF
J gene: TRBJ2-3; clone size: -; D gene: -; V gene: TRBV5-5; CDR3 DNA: TGTGCCAGCAGGGTGAGGGGGTTTGGCACAGATACGCAGTATTTT; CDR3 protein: CASRVRGFGTDTQYF
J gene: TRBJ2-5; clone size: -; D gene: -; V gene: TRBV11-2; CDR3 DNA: TGTGCCAGCAGCTTAGGACACGCCGACCAAGAGACCCAGTACTTC; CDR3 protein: CASSLGHADQETQYF
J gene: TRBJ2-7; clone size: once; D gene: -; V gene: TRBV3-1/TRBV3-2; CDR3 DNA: TGTGCCAGCAGCCCAGGTGGGGCTTGGGACGAGCAGTACTTC; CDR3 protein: CASSPGGAWDEQYF
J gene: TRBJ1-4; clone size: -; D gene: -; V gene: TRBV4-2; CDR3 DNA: TGTGCCAGCAGCCAAAGGAACGAAAAACTGTTTTTT; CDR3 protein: CASSQRNEKLFF
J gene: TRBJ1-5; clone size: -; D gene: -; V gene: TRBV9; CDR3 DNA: TGTGCCAGCAGCGTAGGTTCCGAAAGGGGACAGCCCCAGCATTTT; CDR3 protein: CASSVGSERGQPQHF
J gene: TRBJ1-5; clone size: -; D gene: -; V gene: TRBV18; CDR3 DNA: TGTGCCAGCTCACCATTATTGGGGGATAGCAATCAGCCCCAGCATTTT; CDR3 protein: CASSPLLGDSNQPQHF
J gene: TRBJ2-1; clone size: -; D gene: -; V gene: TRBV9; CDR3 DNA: TGTGCCAGCAGCGTAGTAAGCAGGGACAATGAGCAGTTCTTC; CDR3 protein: CASSVVSRDNEQFF
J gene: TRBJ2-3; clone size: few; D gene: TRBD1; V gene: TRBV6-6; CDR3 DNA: TGTGCCAGCAGTTCCCAGGACAGGACAGATACGCAGTATTTT; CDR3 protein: CASSSQDRTDTQYF
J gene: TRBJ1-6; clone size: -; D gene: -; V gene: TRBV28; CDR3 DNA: TGTGCCAGCGACAGGCTAAGCTCCTATAATTCACCCCTCCACTTT; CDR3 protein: CASDRLSSYNSPLHF
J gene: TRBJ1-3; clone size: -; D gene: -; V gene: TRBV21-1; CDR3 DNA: TGTGCCAGCAGCAGGGGGAGATCTGGAAACACCATATATTTT; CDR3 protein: CASSRGRSGNTIYF